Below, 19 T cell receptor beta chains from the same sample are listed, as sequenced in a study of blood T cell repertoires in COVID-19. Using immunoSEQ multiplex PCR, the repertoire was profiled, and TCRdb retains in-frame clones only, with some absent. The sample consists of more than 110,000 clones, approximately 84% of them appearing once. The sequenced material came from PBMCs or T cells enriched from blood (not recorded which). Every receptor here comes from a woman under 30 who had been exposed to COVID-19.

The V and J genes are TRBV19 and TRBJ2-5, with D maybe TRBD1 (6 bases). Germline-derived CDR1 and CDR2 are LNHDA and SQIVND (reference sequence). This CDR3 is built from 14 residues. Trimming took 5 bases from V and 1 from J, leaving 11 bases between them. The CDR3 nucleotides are TGTGCCAGTAGTCGAACAGGGTTCCAAGAGACCCAGTACTTC. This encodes CASSRTGFQETQYF.

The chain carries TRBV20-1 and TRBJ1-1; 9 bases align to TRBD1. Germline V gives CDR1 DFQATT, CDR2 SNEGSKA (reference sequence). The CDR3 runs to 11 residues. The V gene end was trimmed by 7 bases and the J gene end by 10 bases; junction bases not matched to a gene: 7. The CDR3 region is CSEGTGRRAFF. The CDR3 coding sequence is TGCAGTGAGGGGACAGGGCGTCGAGCTTTCTTT.

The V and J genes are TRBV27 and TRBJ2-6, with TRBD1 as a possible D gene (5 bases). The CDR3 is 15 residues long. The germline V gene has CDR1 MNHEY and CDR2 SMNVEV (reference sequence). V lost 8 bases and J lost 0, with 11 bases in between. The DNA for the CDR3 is TGTGCCAGCGCTCAGGGCCGCTCTGGGGCCAACGTCCTGACTTTC. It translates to CASAQGRSGANVLTF.

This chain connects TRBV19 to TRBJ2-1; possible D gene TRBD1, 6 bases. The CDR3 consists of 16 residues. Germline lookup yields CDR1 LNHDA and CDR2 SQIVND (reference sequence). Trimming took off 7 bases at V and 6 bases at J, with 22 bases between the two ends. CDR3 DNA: TGTGCCAGTAACCCCCACACCACCGGACAGCGCAATGAGCAGTTCTTC. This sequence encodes CASNPHTTGQRNEQFF.

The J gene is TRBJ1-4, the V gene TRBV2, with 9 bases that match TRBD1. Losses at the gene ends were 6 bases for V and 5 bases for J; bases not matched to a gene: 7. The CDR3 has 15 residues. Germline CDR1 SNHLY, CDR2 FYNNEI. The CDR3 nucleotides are TGTGCCAGCAGGGGCAGACAGGGGGTAAATGAAAAACTGTTTTTT. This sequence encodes CASRGRQGVNEKLFF. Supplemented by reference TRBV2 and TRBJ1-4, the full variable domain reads EPEVTQTPSHQVTQMGQEVILRCVPISNHLYFYWYRQILGQKVEFLVSFYNNEISEKSEIFDDQFSVERPDGSNFTLKIRSTKLEDSAMYFCASRGRQGVNEKLFFGSGTQLSVL.

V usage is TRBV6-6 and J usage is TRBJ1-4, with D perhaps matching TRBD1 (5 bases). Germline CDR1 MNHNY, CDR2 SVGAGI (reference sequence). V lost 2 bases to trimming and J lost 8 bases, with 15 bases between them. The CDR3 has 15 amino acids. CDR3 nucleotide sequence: TGTGCCAGCAGTTACGGGGCTTTAAACAGGGAAAAACTGTTTTTT. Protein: CASSYGALNREKLFF.

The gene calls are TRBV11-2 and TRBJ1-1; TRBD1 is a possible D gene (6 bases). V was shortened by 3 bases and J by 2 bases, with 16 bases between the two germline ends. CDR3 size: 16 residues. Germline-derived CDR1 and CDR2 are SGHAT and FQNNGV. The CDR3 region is CASSFALQGENTEAFF. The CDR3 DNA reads TGTGCCAGCAGCTTCGCTCTACAGGGCGAAAACACTGAAGCTTTCTTT.

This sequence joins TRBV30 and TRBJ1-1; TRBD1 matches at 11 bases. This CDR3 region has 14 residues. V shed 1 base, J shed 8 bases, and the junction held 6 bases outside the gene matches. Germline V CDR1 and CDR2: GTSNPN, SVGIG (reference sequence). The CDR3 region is CAWSDWTGGFEAFF. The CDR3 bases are TGTGCCTGGAGTGATTGGACAGGGGGCTTCGAAGCTTTCTTT.

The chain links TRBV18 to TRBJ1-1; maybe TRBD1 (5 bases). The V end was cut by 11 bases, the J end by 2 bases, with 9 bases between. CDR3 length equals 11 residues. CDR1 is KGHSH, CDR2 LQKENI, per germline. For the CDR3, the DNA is TGTGCCGCTTGGGGCAACACTGAAGCTTTCTTT. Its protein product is CAAWGNTEAFF.

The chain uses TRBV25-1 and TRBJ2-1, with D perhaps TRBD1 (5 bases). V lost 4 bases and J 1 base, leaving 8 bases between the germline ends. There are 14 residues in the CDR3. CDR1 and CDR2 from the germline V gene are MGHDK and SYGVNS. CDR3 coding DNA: TGTGCCAGCAGTGTAGGGGAATCCTACAATGAGCAGTTCTTC. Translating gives CASSVGESYNEQFF.

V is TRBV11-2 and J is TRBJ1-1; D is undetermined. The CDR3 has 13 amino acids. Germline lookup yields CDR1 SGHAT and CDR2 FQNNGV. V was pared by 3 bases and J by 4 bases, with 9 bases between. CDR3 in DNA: TGTGCCAGCAGCTTTTCATCGGGCACTGAAGCTTTCTTT. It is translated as CASSFSSGTEAFF.

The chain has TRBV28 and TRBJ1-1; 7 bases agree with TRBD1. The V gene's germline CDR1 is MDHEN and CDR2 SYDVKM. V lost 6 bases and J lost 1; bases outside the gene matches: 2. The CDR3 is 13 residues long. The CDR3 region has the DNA TGTGCCAGCAGGGGGACAGCGAACACTGAAGCTTTCTTT. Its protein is CASRGTANTEAFF. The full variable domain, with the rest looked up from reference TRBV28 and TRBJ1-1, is DVKVTQSSRYLVKRTGEKVFLECVQDMDHENMFWYRQDPGLGLRLIYFSYDVKMKEKGDIPEGYSVSREKKERFSLILESASTNQTSMYLCASRGTANTEAFFGQGTRLTVV.

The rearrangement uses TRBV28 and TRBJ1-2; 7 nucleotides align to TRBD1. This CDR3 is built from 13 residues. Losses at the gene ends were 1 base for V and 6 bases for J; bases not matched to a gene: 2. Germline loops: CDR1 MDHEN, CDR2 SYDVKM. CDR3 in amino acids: CASSLLDRNGYTF. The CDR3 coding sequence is TGTGCCAGCAGTTTATTGGACAGGAATGGCTACACCTTC.

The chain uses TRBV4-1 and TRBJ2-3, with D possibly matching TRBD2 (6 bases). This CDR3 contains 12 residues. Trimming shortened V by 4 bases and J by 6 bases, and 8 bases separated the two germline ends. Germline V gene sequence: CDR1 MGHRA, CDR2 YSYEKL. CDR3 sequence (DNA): TGCGCCAGCAGCCTGACTAGGGATACGCAGTATTTT. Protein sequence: CASSLTRDTQYF.

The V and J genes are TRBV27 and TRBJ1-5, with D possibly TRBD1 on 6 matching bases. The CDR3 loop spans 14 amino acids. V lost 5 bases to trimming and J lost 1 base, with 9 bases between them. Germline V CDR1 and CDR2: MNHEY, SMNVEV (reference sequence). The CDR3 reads CASSADSSNQPQHF. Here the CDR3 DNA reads TGTGCCAGCAGTGCGGACAGCAGCAATCAGCCCCAGCATTTT.

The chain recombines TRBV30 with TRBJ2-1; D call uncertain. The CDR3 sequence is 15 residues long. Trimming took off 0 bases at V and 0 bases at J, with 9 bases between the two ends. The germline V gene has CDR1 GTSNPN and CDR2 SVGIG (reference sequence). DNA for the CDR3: TGTGCCTGGAGTGTCGGTTATAGCTCCTACAATGAGCAGTTCTTC. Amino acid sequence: CAWSVGYSSYNEQFF. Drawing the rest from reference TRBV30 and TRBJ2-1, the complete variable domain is SQTIHQWPATLVQPVGSPLSLECTVEGTSNPNLYWYRQAAGRGLQLLFYSVGIGQISSEVPQNLSASRPQDRQFILSSKKLLLSDSGFYLCAWSVGYSSYNEQFFGPGTRLTVL.

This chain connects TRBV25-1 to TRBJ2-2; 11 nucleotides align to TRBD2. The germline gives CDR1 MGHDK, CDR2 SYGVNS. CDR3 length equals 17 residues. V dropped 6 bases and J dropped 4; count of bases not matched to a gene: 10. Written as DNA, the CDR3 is TGTGCCAGCAGCGAAGTAGCGGGAGGGCCGGGCACCGGGGAGCTGTTTTTT. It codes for CASSEVAGGPGTGELFF.

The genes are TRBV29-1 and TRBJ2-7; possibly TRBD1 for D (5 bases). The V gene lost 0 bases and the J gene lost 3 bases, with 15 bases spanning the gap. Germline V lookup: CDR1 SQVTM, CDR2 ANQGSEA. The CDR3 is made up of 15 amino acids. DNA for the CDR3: TGCAGCGTTGAAGATGACAGATCAAACTTCTACGAGCAGTACTTC. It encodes CSVEDDRSNFYEQYF.

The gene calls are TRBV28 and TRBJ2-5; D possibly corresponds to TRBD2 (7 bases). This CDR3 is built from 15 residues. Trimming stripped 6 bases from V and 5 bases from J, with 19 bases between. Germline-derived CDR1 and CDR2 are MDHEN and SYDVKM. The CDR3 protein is CASSLPRGAFETQYF. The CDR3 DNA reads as TGTGCCAGCAGCCTGCCCCGGGGGGCTTTTGAGACCCAGTACTTC. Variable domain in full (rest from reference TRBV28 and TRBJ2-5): DVKVTQSSRYLVKRTGEKVFLECVQDMDHENMFWYRQDPGLGLRLIYFSYDVKMKEKGDIPEGYSVSREKKERFSLILESASTNQTSMYLCASSLPRGAFETQYFGPGTRLLVL.